Each of the 16 T cell receptor beta chains below was sequenced from the same sample in a study of shared clonotypes between healthy human individuals. Using immunoSEQ multiplex PCR, the repertoire was profiled, and TCRdb retains in-frame clones only, with some absent. The sample consists of 950,000 to 1,200,000 clones, 70% to 85% of them appearing once. What was sequenced was memory CD4+ T cells from PBMCs. As to subset: CD45RA-negative fraction. The receptors stem from a man between 18 and 29 years old in good health. Some clones in this sample may be carry-over from other donors' samples.

As concerns this clone: Other DNA variants within this sample encode the same CDR3. This chain joins TRBV28 and TRBJ1-5; D not certain. Germline-derived CDR1 and CDR2 are MDHEN and SYDVKM. The CDR3 has 14 residues. V was cut by 3 bases and J by 1 base, with 7 bases left in between. The CDR3 DNA reads as TGTGCCAGCAGTTTGGGCAGGAGCAATCAGCCCCAGCATTTT. Translated, it gives CASSLGRSNQPQHF.

This rearrangement joins TRBV5-6 to TRBJ2-2, with TRBD2 identical over 10 bases. The CDR3 is made up of 15 amino acids. Trimming at V came to 4 bases and at J to 3 bases, leaving 3 bases not matched to a gene. Germline-derived CDR1 and CDR2 are SGHDT and YYEEEE. The CDR3 DNA sequence: TGTGCCAGCAGCGTCGGACTAGCGGACACCGGGGAGCTGTTTTTT. This sequence encodes CASSVGLADTGELFF.

The rearrangement uses TRBV29-1 and TRBJ2-1; possible D gene TRBD2, 7 bases. V was pared by 8 bases and J by 7 bases, with 15 bases between. Germline loops: CDR1 SQVTM, CDR2 ANQGSEA. The CDR3 has 12 amino acids. CDR3 sequence: CSTWGGGNEQFF. The CDR3 nucleotides read TGCAGCACCTGGGGGGGCGGGAATGAGCAGTTCTTC.

V usage is TRBV2 and J usage is TRBJ2-1; D not certain. Deletions cut 3 bases from V and 9 bases from J, with 3 bases between. The CDR3 has 10 residues. The germline V gene encodes CDR1 SNHLY and CDR2 FYNNEI. This CDR3 reads CASSDIEQFF. CDR3 DNA: TGTGCCAGCAGTGATATTGAGCAGTTCTTC.

CDR3 in amino acids: CASSITGVGTEAFF. CDR3 DNA sequence: TGTGCCAGCAGCATTACAGGGGTTGGTACTGAAGCTTTCTTT. J is TRBJ1-1 and V is TRBV21-1; TRBD1 reflects the table's D call only, with no check against the DNA. TRBV21-1 is a pseudogene. The CDR3 runs to 14 residues.

The CDR3 here is CASSPTGQGEKLFF. CDR3 in DNA: TGCGCCAGCAGCCCCACGGGACAGGGGGAAAAACTGTTTTTT. The gene calls are TRBV5-1 and TRBJ1-4, with 10 bases aligning to TRBD1. V shed 4 bases and J 8 bases; nucleotides not matched to a gene: 5. Germline loops: CDR1 SGHRS, CDR2 YFSETQ. CDR3 length: 14 amino acids.

The chain links TRBV7-3 to TRBJ2-5, with 9 bases matching TRBD1. CDR1 and CDR2 from the germline V gene are SGHTA and FQGTGA. The V gene end was trimmed by 1 base and the J gene end by 1 base; junction bases not matched to a gene: 1. The CDR3 consists of 15 residues. This chain's CDR3 is CASSLMGQGQETQYF. The CDR3 nucleotides are TGTGCCAGCAGCTTAATGGGACAGGGCCAAGAGACCCAGTACTTC.

This chain joins TRBV4-2 and TRBJ2-3; a possible D gene is TRBD1 (5 bases). Deletions cut 4 bases from V and 3 bases from J, with 11 bases between. The CDR3 is 14 amino acids. From germline, CDR1 is LGHNA and CDR2 YNFKEQ. CDR3 coding DNA: TGTGCCAGCAGCCCACGGACAAGGACAGATACGCAGTATTTT. Protein: CASSPRTRTDTQYF.

The chain combines TRBV28 with TRBJ2-7; 9 bases fit TRBD1. Germline CDR1 MDHEN, CDR2 SYDVKM. Unmatched junction bases numbered 6, after V lost 2 bases and J lost 4 bases. This CDR3 contains 15 residues. CDR3 loop: CASSLLQGAWYEQYF. CDR3 nucleotide sequence: TGTGCCAGCAGTTTACTACAGGGGGCCTGGTACGAGCAGTACTTC.

This sequence joins TRBV5-1 and TRBJ2-1, with D perhaps given as TRBD1 or TRBD2 (5 bases each). CDR1 is SGHRS, CDR2 YFSETQ, per germline. The CDR3 loop spans 16 amino acids. The ends were cut back, 3 bases at V and 3 bases at J, with 16 bases in the middle. The CDR3 coding sequence is TGCGCCAGCAGCTCCGTGACGGGGCCGGGCTACAATGAGCAGTTCTTC. Protein: CASSSVTGPGYNEQFF.

The V call is TRBV9, the J call TRBJ1-2, with D perhaps TRBD1 (5 bases). Per the germline V gene, CDR1 is SGDLS and CDR2 is YYNGEE. Trimming stripped 4 bases from V and 8 bases from J, with 15 bases between. The CDR3 has 13 residues. CDR3 region: CASSPRLRDGYTF. CDR3 coding DNA: TGTGCCAGCAGCCCCCGTCTCAGGGACGGCTACACCTTC.

This clone appeared many times. The CDR3 sequence: CATSRRSGSPEKLFF. CDR3 in DNA: TGTGCCACCAGCAGGCGGTCGGGGTCCCCTGAAAAACTGTTTTTT. The genes are TRBV15 and TRBJ1-4; D remains unclear. Germline V gene sequence: CDR1 LNHNV, CDR2 YYDKDF (reference sequence). CDR3 size: 15 residues. Trimming removed 3 bases at V and 7 bases at J, with 15 bases between.

With regard to this clone: This may stem from a read error, because a much larger clone lies one nucleotide away. The chain joins TRBV28 to TRBJ2-7; D uncertain. V was trimmed by 4 bases and J by 2 bases, leaving 6 bases between them. This CDR3 region has 12 residues. Germline loops: CDR1 MDHEN, CDR2 SYDVKM. The CDR3 DNA sequence: TGTGCCAGCAGTTACCAACCCTACGAGCAGTACTTC. It specifies CASSYQPYEQYF.

The chain uses TRBV7-2 and TRBJ2-7; TRBD2 matches at 8 bases. CDR3 length: 16 amino acids. V was pared by 2 bases and J by 4 bases, with 10 bases of the junction left unmatched. The V gene's germline CDR1 is SGHTA and CDR2 FQGNSA. The CDR3 protein is CASSLTAAVAGYEQYF. The CDR3 region has the DNA TGTGCCAGCAGCTTAACCGCGGCGGTAGCGGGGTACGAGCAGTACTTC.

This clone appeared a few times. The CDR3 coding sequence is TGTGCCAGCAGCACGGGGACAGGGGATACGCAGTATTTT. Encoded protein: CASSTGTGDTQYF. This sequence joins TRBV7-2 and TRBJ2-3, with TRBD1 matching over 9 bases. J gave up 6 bases and V 5 bases, and 3 bases lay outside the gene matches. The germline gives CDR1 SGHTA, CDR2 FQGNSA. The CDR3 is made up of 13 amino acids.

Notes on this clone: A read error likely explains this, since a far larger clone differs by one base. The chain uses TRBV29-1 and TRBJ1-1, with 7 bases fitting TRBD1. Germline V CDR1 and CDR2: SQVTM, ANQGSEA. This CDR3 is 12 amino acids long. CDR3 coding DNA: TGCAGAGGGGGACAGCAGAACACTGAAGCTTTCTTT. Residues: CRGGQQNTEAFF.